This note documents a single TCR beta chain sequence. Antigen: not known. Other DNA sequences from this sample encode an identical CDR3 as well. Naive CD4+ cells were CD45RA-selected; the remaining cells were memory. This specimen belongs to a study of shared clonotypes between healthy human individuals. Study details: The plates for each donor numbered three CD4 naive, three CD4 memory, two CD8 naive and one CD8 memory. Study results and limitations: Donor clonotype sharing was expected to depend on sequencing depth.

Method: immunoSEQ multiplex PCR; TCRdb's copy keeps in-frame clones and lacks some. The sample shows around 2.1 million clones, approximately 94% of them seen only once. Germline CDR1 GTSNPN, CDR2 SVGIG (reference sequence). V gave up 2 bases and J gave up 7 bases; unmatched junction bases: 7. The CDR3 spans 14 residues. The chain is built from TRBV30 and TRBJ1-5, with 8 bases fitting TRBD1. The sample consisted of naive CD4+ T cells sorted from blood. The subset here: CD45RA+ positively selected. The TCR comes from a man aged 18-30 years in good health. CDR3 DNA sequence: TGTGCCTGGAGTCCCGGACAGGGAGGGCAGCCCCAGCATTTT. It encodes CAWSPGQGGQPQHF. Looking up the rest from reference TRBV30 and TRBJ1-5 gives the full variable domain: SQTIHQWPATLVQPVGSPLSLECTVEGTSNPNLYWYRQAAGRGLQLLFYSVGIGQISSEVPQNLSASRPQDRQFILSSKKLLLSDSGFYLCAWSPGQGGQPQHFGDGTRLSIL.